The T cell receptor beta chain described here comes from a study of control samples from healthy donors and cancer patients. V trimming: 0 bases; J trimming: 4 bases; junction bases outside the gene matches: 5. The CDR3 length is 15 residues. Germline V gene data show CDR1 as MNHNY and CDR2 as SVGAGI (reference sequence). Libraries were prepared by immunoSEQ multiplex PCR; TCRdb keeps only in-frame clonotypes and omits some of them. Here the sample spans about 170,000 clones, just over 90% being singletons. The chain employs TRBV6-6 and TRBJ2-5, with 7 bases matching TRBD1. The sequencing sample was made of blood. The TCR comes from an older woman in good health. The CDR3 DNA sequence: TGTGCCAGCAGTTACTCGACAGGGCCTCTAGAGACCCAGTACTTC. It is translated as CASSYSTGPLETQYF.